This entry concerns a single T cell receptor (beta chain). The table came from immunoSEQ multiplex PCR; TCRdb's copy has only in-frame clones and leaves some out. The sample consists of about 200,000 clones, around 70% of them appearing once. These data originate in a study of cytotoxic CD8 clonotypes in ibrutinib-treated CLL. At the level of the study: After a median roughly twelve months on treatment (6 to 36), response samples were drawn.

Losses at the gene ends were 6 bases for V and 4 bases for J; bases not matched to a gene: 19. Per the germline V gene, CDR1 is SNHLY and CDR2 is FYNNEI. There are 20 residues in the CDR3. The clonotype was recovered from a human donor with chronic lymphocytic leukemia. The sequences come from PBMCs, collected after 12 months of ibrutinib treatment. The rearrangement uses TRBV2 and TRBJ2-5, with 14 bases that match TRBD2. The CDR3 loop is CASRSVGQKTSGRAPETQYF. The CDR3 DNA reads TGTGCCAGCAGATCCGTCGGGCAGAAGACTAGCGGGAGGGCTCCAGAGACCCAGTACTTC.